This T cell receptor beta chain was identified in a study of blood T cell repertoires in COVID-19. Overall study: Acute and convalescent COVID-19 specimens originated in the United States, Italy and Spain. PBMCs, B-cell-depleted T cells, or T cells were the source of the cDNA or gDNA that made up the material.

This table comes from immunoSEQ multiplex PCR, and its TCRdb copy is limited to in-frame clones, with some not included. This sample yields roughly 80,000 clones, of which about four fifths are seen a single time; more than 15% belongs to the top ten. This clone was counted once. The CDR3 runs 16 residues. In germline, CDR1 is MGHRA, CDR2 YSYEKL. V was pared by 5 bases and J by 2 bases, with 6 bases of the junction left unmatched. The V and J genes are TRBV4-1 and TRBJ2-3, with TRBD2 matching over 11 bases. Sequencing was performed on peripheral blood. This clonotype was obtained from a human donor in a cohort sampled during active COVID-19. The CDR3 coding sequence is TGCGCCAGCAGCTTCCCGACTAGCGGGGACACAGATACGCAGTATTTT. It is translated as CASSFPTSGDTDTQYF.